This T cell receptor (beta chain) derives from a study of blood T cell repertoires in COVID-19. About the study: Donors in the United States, Italy and Spain gave samples during acute or convalescent COVID-19.

Original processing methods: Reference gene primer amplification yielded estimated nucleated cell counts. Sequencing was performed with immunoSEQ multiplex PCR; in TCRdb, only in-frame clones are kept and a portion is missing. The V and J calls and the clone size are those of that table, but D and trimming were determined from the DNA. The data contain around 190,000 clones, about 88% of them singletons. The sample was peripheral blood. The sequence was obtained from a man aged 18 to 29 who had recovered from COVID-19.

The chain's CDR3 is CASSAPEGRNTEAFF. For the CDR3, the DNA is TGTGCCAGCAGCGCCCCGGAGGGCAGAAACACTGAAGCTTTCTTT. This chain links TRBV7-9 with TRBJ1-1; unclear D gene. The CDR3 consists of 15 residues. The V gene's germline CDR1 is SEHNR and CDR2 FQNEAQ (reference sequence). Between the trimmed V and J ends, which lost 5 bases and 2 bases, there was a span of 15 bases. The variable domain in full, with the rest retrieved from reference TRBV7-9 and TRBJ1-1, is DTGVSQNPRHKITKRGQNVTFRCDPISEHNRLYWYRQTLGQGPEFLTYFQNEAQLEKSRLLSDRFSAERPKGSFSTLEIQRTEQGDSAMYLCASSAPEGRNTEAFFGQGTRLTVV.